A few counts support the clone carrying this T cell receptor beta chain. Its specificity is not known. These data belong to a study of human T cells and chemical hapten exposure. This CDR3 region has 16 residues. Germline V gene data show CDR1 as SGHRS and CDR2 as YFSETQ. V lost 2 bases to trimming and J lost 3 bases; unmatched junction nucleotides: 9. Time point denoted: patch test 1, 2 weeks after DPC sensitization. Treatment specified: therapeutic diphenylcyclopropenone sensitization with weekly scalp DPC. TCRdb reprocessed the RACE reads with MiXCR, giving one entry per CDR3 protein. The data contain 150,000 to 200,000 distinct CDR3 sequences, around 13% of them singletons. Study-wide findings and caveats: PT1 expanded TCR counts correlated positively with patch test score.

The rearrangement joins TRBV5-1 to TRBJ2-7; TRBD2 matches at 9 bases. This sequence was found in a woman aged 25 to 45 with alopecia areata. Some clones in this sample may be carry-over from other donors' samples. Sequencing was performed on whole blood, taken in connection with sensitization to the hapten diphenylcyclopropenone (DPC). This CDR3 reads CASSFGVAGVHYEQYF. DNA for the CDR3: TGCGCCAGCAGCTTTGGGGTAGCGGGGGTCCACTACGAGCAGTACTTC.